This is a list of T cell receptor beta chains from one sample in a study of identical twins. One entry per CDR3 protein, called by TCRdb with MiXCR from the 5' RACE reads. The data hold under 1 million distinct CDR3 sequences, with more than 9% observed a single time. In addition, the sample was reused for a study of yellow fever vaccine responses in identical twins.

What was sequenced was PBMCs. Receptor source: a woman between 18 and 29 years old in good health. The CDR3 runs from the conserved cysteine through the conserved F or W. A D gene is named only where the DNA matches it firmly. Size tells how often a clone was seen (once, few, many) or the class of an expanded clone, and some rows leave it out.

TRBV12-3/TRBV12-4	TRBD2	TRBJ2-1	16	few	CASSAPGLAYYNEQFF	TGTGCCAGCAGTGCCCCGGGACTAGCGTATTACAATGAGCAGTTCTTC
TRBV5-1	TRBD1	TRBJ2-1	14	many	CASSWGQGYNEQFF	TGCGCCAGCAGCTGGGGACAGGGCTACAATGAGCAGTTCTTC
TRBV6-2/TRBV6-3	TRBD2	TRBJ2-3	21	few	CASSYKGSWRGGFSASDTQYF	TGTGCCAGCAGTTACAAGGGAAGCTGGCGGGGGGGCTTCTCAGCGTCGGATACGCAGTATTTT
TRBV29-1	-	TRBJ2-7	12	many	CSAAEAGIEQYF	TGCAGCGCCGCTGAGGCTGGAATTGAGCAGTACTTC
TRBV28	TRBD1	TRBJ1-2	16	few	CASINRDSYLSYGYTF	TGTGCCAGCATTAACCGGGACAGCTACCTTTCCTATGGCTACACCTTC
TRBV7-7	-	TRBJ2-1	12	few	CASSPNRVEQFF	TGTGCCAGCAGCCCAAACAGGGTTGAGCAGTTCTTC
TRBV20-1	-	TRBJ2-1	14	-	CSARDRNKNNEQFF	TGCAGTGCTAGAGATCGGAACAAAAACAATGAGCAGTTCTTC
TRBV2	TRBD2	TRBJ2-1	16	-	CATVPSGRGSYNEQFF	TGTGCAACCGTCCCTAGCGGGAGGGGTTCCTACAATGAGCAGTTCTTC
TRBV4-1	-	TRBJ2-5	19	few	CASSQDFWPTGPIQETQYF	TGCGCCAGCAGCCAAGACTTTTGGCCGACAGGACCGATTCAAGAGACCCAGTACTTC
TRBV7-8	-	TRBJ2-1	15	few	CASSPRTATDNEQFF	TGTGCCAGCAGCCCGCGGACAGCCACTGACAATGAGCAGTTCTTC
TRBV6-5	-	TRBJ1-2	13	-	CASSYTSQDGYTF	TGTGCCAGCAGTTACACGTCCCAGGACGGCTACACCTTC
TRBV6-2/TRBV6-3	TRBD1	TRBJ1-2	14	-	CASSYPDRVGGYTF	TGTGCCAGCAGTTACCCAGACAGGGTTGGCGGCTACACCTTC
TRBV6-1	TRBD1	TRBJ1-2	15	-	CASSDLGQGSYGYTF	TGTGCCAGCAGTGATTTGGGACAGGGGAGCTATGGCTACACCTTC
TRBV24-1	-	TRBJ2-7	13	-	CATTLREGYEQYF	TGTGCCACAACTCTCAGAGAGGGCTACGAGCAGTACTTC
TRBV12-3/TRBV12-4	TRBD1	TRBJ2-3	15	few	CASSFRDRGADTQYF	TGTGCCAGCAGTTTCCGGGACAGGGGTGCAGATACGCAGTATTTT
TRBV7-8	-	TRBJ2-7	18	-	CASSPLGGGLADDYEQYF	TGTGCCAGCAGCCCACTAGGGGGGGGGCTAGCGGATGATTACGAGCAGTACTTC
TRBV5-1	-	TRBJ2-1	17	few	CASSLASWTVNYNEQFF	TGCGCCAGCAGCTTGGCGTCGTGGACAGTGAATTACAATGAGCAGTTCTTC
TRBV11-2	-	TRBJ2-2	15	-	CASSFLGPDTGELFF	TGTGCCAGCAGCTTTTTGGGCCCCGACACCGGGGAGCTGTTTTTT
TRBV29-1	-	TRBJ2-5	15	-	CSVESGGGSVETQYF	TGCAGCGTTGAATCGGGTGGGGGCTCCGTTGAGACCCAGTACTTC
TRBV6-1	-	TRBJ2-3	16	-	CTSPQGSHRSTDTQYF	TGTACCAGCCCCCAAGGCTCGCACCGGTCCACAGATACGCAGTATTTT
TRBV25-1	TRBD2	TRBJ2-1	16	few	CASSEKSGSSYNEQFF	TGTGCCAGCAGTGAAAAAAGCGGGAGTAGCTACAATGAGCAGTTCTTC
TRBV2	TRBD1	TRBJ2-3	15	-	CASNLQGGGTDTQYF	TGTGCCAGCAACCTACAGGGGGGTGGCACAGATACGCAGTATTTT
TRBV12-3/TRBV12-4	TRBD2	TRBJ2-1	17	many	CASSSGTSGRGNNEQFF	TGTGCCAGCAGTTCAGGGACTAGCGGGAGGGGAAACAATGAGCAGTTCTTC
TRBV5-1	TRBD1	TRBJ1-6	16	-	CASSLDRGLGNSPLHF	TGCGCCAGCAGCTTGGACAGGGGGCTCGGTAATTCACCCCTCCACTTT
TRBV28	TRBD2	TRBJ2-1	14	-	CAGSTSGRVNEQFF	TGTGCCGGATCGACTAGCGGGAGGGTAAATGAGCAGTTCTTC
TRBV7-8	-	TRBJ2-1	11	many	CASSLEGRQFF	TGTGCCAGCAGCTTAGAGGGTAGGCAGTTCTTC
TRBV24-1	-	TRBJ1-2	15	-	CATSSNRGGSYGYTF	TGTGCCACCAGCTCCAACCGGGGAGGAAGCTATGGCTACACCTTC
TRBV6-1	-	TRBJ2-2	17	few	CASRTAGGGANTGELFF	TGTGCCAGCAGGACAGCAGGGGGGGGAGCGAACACCGGGGAGCTGTTTTTT
TRBV11-3	-	TRBJ1-1	16	few	CASSSHTGKRGTEAFF	TGTGCCAGCAGCTCCCACACAGGGAAGAGAGGCACTGAAGCTTTCTTT
TRBV5-5	-	TRBJ1-1	17	few	CASSPGGSGLMNTEAFF	TGTGCCAGCAGTCCGGGTGGCAGTGGCTTGATGAACACTGAAGCTTTCTTT
TRBV6-5	-	TRBJ2-1	13	many	CASSYRGHNEQFF	TGTGCCAGCAGTTACCGGGGACACAATGAGCAGTTCTTC
TRBV10-3	TRBD1	TRBJ2-3	16	many	CAIRDPWTGDADTQYF	TGTGCCATCAGGGATCCTTGGACAGGGGATGCAGATACGCAGTATTTT
TRBV4-1	-	TRBJ1-1	15	few	CASSHAKGGNTEAFF	TGCGCCAGCAGCCACGCAAAAGGTGGTAACACTGAAGCTTTCTTT
TRBV5-6	-	TRBJ1-1	15	-	CASSAPGLVNTEALF	TGTGCCAGCAGCGCACCAGGGTTAGTGAACACTGAAGCTCTCTTT
TRBV5-5	-	TRBJ2-3	15	-	CASSLDRTSTDTQYF	TGTGCCAGCAGCTTGGACAGGACTAGCACAGATACGCAGTATTTT
TRBV6-1	TRBD1	TRBJ2-3	14	many	CASSKGQGTDTQYF	TGTGCCAGCAGCAAGGGACAGGGCACAGATACGCAGTATTTT
TRBV3-1	-	TRBJ1-1	15	few	CASSQTGAGNTEAFF	TGTGCCAGCAGCCAAACGGGGGCCGGGAACACTGAAGCTTTCTTT
TRBV7-6	-	TRBJ2-1	15	many	CASSLYEVSGDEQFF	TGTGCCAGCAGCTTGTACGAGGTCTCGGGGGATGAGCAGTTCTTC
TRBV12-3/TRBV12-4	TRBD2	TRBJ2-3	18	few	CASSLGGLGISSTDTQYF	TGTGCCAGCAGTTTAGGGGGACTAGGTATTTCTAGCACAGATACGCAGTATTTT
TRBV12-3/TRBV12-4	-	TRBJ2-6	24	-	CASSLGFGFSRTTNNPSGANVLTF	TGTGCCAGCAGTTTAGGATTCGGGTTCAGTAGGACAACCAACAACCCCTCTGGGGCCAACGTCCTGACTTTC
TRBV18	TRBD1	TRBJ2-7	15	-	CASSLDRGRVNEQYF	TGTGCCAGCTCACTCGACAGGGGGCGCGTCAACGAGCAGTACTTC
TRBV7-2	TRBD1	TRBJ1-1	14	few	CASSHGQVWTEAFF	TGTGCCAGCAGCCACGGACAGGTTTGGACTGAAGCTTTCTTT
TRBV12-3/TRBV12-4	TRBD2	TRBJ2-3	17	few	CASSKPPLAGAVDTQYF	TGTGCCAGCAGTAAACCGCCCCTAGCGGGAGCGGTAGATACGCAGTATTTT
TRBV12-3/TRBV12-4	-	TRBJ2-2	14	-	CASSLGVLTGELFF	TGTGCCAGCTCCCTGGGGGTTCTCACCGGGGAGCTGTTTTTT
TRBV19	-	TRBJ2-1	14	few	CASSSGRTYNEQFF	TGTGCCAGTAGTAGTGGGAGGACTTACAATGAGCAGTTCTTC
TRBV20-1	-	TRBJ2-3	14	few	CSPTGGTGTDTQYF	TGCAGCCCGACTGGGGGCACGGGCACAGATACGCAGTATTTT
TRBV20-1	-	TRBJ2-5	13	-	CSARDEEGETQYF	TGCAGTGCTAGAGACGAGGAGGGGGAGACCCAGTACTTC
TRBV10-3	TRBD2	TRBJ2-4	16	few	CAISEGRGGAKNIQYF	TGTGCCATCAGTGAGGGGAGGGGTGGTGCCAAAAACATTCAGTACTTC
TRBV4-1	-	TRBJ1-1	15	few	CASSQADRSNTEAFF	TGCGCCAGCAGCCAAGCGGACAGATCGAACACTGAAGCTTTCTTT
TRBV5-1	-	TRBJ2-2	17	-	CASSATTEIRNTGELFF	TGCGCCAGCAGCGCCACAACAGAAATTCGCAACACCGGGGAGCTGTTTTTT